The 8 T cell receptor beta chains reported below all come from one sample, sequenced in a study of shared T cell receptors in the human thymus. The method was immunoSEQ multiplex PCR; TCRdb's version includes in-frame clones alone and lacks a portion of them. This sample yields roughly 550,000 clones, of which approximately 80% are seen a single time; about 0.012% belongs to the top ten. This same sample was also taken into another study, of human thymus T cells.

Material for sequencing was thymocytes. The receptors derive from a boy under three years old with a congenital heart defect.

V and J are TRBV6-1 and TRBJ2-7; 9 nucleotides agree with TRBD2. Unmatched junction bases numbered 13, after V lost 4 bases and J lost 3 bases. This CDR3 spans 17 amino acids. Germline CDR1 is MNHNS and CDR2 is SASEGT. CDR3 sequence reads: CASSAPLLAGNSYEQYF. The CDR3 DNA reads TGTGCCAGCAGTGCTCCCTTACTAGCGGGTAATAGCTACGAGCAGTACTTC.

The chain combines TRBV27 with TRBJ2-3; 8 bases line up with TRBD2. Germline V gene data show CDR1 as MNHEY and CDR2 as SMNVEV (reference sequence). The CDR3 extends over 15 amino acids. The V and J ends lost 6 bases and 5 bases, in that order; junction bases with no gene match: 10. CDR3 loop: CASSQSIAGLDTQYF. CDR3 coding DNA: TGTGCCAGCAGCCAATCAATAGCGGGACTAGATACGCAGTATTTT.

The chain links TRBV29-1 to TRBJ1-2, with D perhaps TRBD1 (5 bases). Germline loops: CDR1 SQVTM, CDR2 ANQGSEA. The CDR3 has 15 amino acids. V lost 7 bases to trimming and J lost 0 bases, with 18 bases between them. CDR3 sequence (DNA): TGCAGCGCGCTGACCAGGGAAGGCCCTAACTATGGCTACACCTTC. It encodes CSALTREGPNYGYTF.

The chain couples TRBV6-5 to TRBJ2-7; 12 nucleotides align to TRBD2. Per germline, CDR1 MNHEY and CDR2 SVGAGI. The CDR3 loop spans 15 amino acids. V shed 7 bases and J 7 bases; nucleotides not matched to a gene: 11. CDR3 sequence (DNA): TGTGCCAGCACCCTGACTAGCGGGAGACCGGGGGAGCAGTACTTC. Encoded protein: CASTLTSGRPGEQYF.

The chain links TRBV5-1 to TRBJ2-7; perhaps TRBD2 as D (5 bases). CDR3 length equals 11 residues. V dropped 4 bases and J dropped 4 bases, with 6 bases sitting between them. The germline V gene has CDR1 SGHRS and CDR2 YFSETQ. The CDR3 is CASSGGYEQYF. For the CDR3, the DNA is TGCGCCAGCAGCGGCGGGTACGAGCAGTACTTC.

The rearrangement uses TRBV10-1 and TRBJ2-7; 9 bases align to TRBD1. CDR1 and CDR2 from the germline V gene are WNHNN and SYGVQD (reference sequence). The junction had 9 bases not matched to a gene; V was cut back by 4 bases and J by 5 bases. The CDR3 has 15 residues. The CDR3 sequence: CASSARDRDRNEQYF. CDR3 nucleotide sequence: TGCGCCAGCAGTGCGCGGGACAGGGATCGGAACGAGCAGTACTTC.

This rearrangement joins TRBV28 to TRBJ1-2; 9 nucleotides agree with TRBD1. Germline CDR1 is MDHEN and CDR2 is SYDVKM. This CDR3 region has 14 residues. V shed 6 bases, J shed 4 bases, and the junction held 6 bases outside the gene matches. The CDR3 nucleotides read TGTGCCAGCAGCCGGACAGGGGAGTGCTATGGCTACACCTTC. Translation gives CASSRTGECYGYTF.

J is TRBJ1-1 and V is TRBV19; D is perhaps TRBD1 (5 bases). Germline V gene lookup returns CDR1 LNHDA and CDR2 SQIVND (reference sequence). This CDR3 comprises 14 residues. V was pared by 7 bases and J by 0 bases, with 12 bases between. The chain's CDR3 is CASIRTSLNTEAFF. CDR3 sequence (DNA): TGTGCCAGTATCCGGACAAGCCTGAACACTGAAGCTTTCTTT.